This T cell receptor (beta chain) stems from a study of blood T cell repertoires in COVID-19. Across the study: There were acute and convalescent COVID-19 samples, and they came from the United States, Italy and Spain.

Assay: immunoSEQ multiplex PCR; the TCRdb copy retains only in-frame clones and omits some. The sample carries 49,000 or so clones, around nine tenths recorded once. In the case of this clone: Additional DNA sequences in this sample encode the identical CDR3.

The V and J ends lost 4 bases and 7 bases, in that order; junction bases with no gene match: 5. Germline CDR1 and CDR2: KGHDR and SFDVKD. This CDR3 comprises 16 residues. Sequenced material: peripheral blood. The sequence derives from a man aged 45-60 years with acute or convalescent COVID-19. The chain couples TRBV24-1 to TRBJ2-1, with TRBD2 matching over 14 bases. CDR3 sequence reads: CATSDPGLAGGNEQFF. The CDR3 region has the DNA TGTGCCACCAGTGACCCCGGACTAGCGGGAGGAAATGAGCAGTTCTTC.